The T cell receptor beta chain under discussion was sequenced for a study of blood T cell repertoires in COVID-19. Background on the study: Samples of COVID-19 (acute and convalescent) were obtained from the United States, Italy and Spain.

This CDR3 region has 13 residues. V was trimmed by 0 bases and J by 5 bases, leaving 7 bases between them. CDR1 is LGHDT and CDR2 is YNNKEL in the germline V gene (reference sequence). This clone was picked up a small number of times. Original handling: Amplifying reference gene primers gave estimates of nucleated cell counts. Sequencing used immunoSEQ multiplex PCR; TCRdb keeps in-frame clones, though not all of them. The V and J calls and the clone size are those of that table, but D and trimming were determined from the DNA. This table holds 81,000 or so clones, approximately 85% found once. This sequence joins TRBV3-1 (or the pseudogene TRBV3-2) and TRBJ1-1; D is ambiguous. Sequencing was carried out using peripheral blood. The receptor comes from a man in his forties or fifties with COVID-19, enrolled during active disease. CDR3 nucleotide sequence: TGTGCCAGCAGCCAAGACCGGTGGACTGAAGCTTTCTTT. This encodes CASSQDRWTEAFF.